The rows below give T cell receptor beta chains drawn from one sample of a study of T cells in Graves' hyperthyroidism and ophthalmopathy. TCRdb used MiXCR to reprocess the multiplex PCR reads, holding one entry per CDR3 protein. The table includes about 400,000 distinct CDR3 sequences, 13% to 15% detected once. Sequences were obtained from blood. The source is a woman in her sixties with Graves' ophthalmopathy. Both conserved end residues are part of each CDR3.

>TRBV29-1|TRBJ2-5
CSGRMGGETQYF
>TRBV6-1|TRBJ2-5
CASRLQGVIETQYF
>TRBV30|TRBJ1-1
CAWSVWGTEAFF
>TRBV5-1|TRBJ2-3
CASSYRQGEVADTQYF
>TRBV7-9|TRBJ1-2
CASSFAQGTGGSGYTF
>TRBV5-4|TRBJ2-1
CASSKGRWNEQFF
>TRBV28|TRBJ2-7
CASSVSGGYEQYF
>TRBV4-1|TRBJ2-3
CASSHPTDTQYF
>TRBV4-1|TRBJ2-2
CASSDAGSNTGELFF
>TRBV5-1|TRBJ2-1
CASSLSPEGLDEQFF
>TRBV5-1|TRBJ2-1
CARSFGLAAYNEQFF
>TRBV19|TRBJ2-7
CASSTTSGRSYEQYF
>TRBV6-1|TRBJ2-6
CASMGGISGANVLTF
>TRBV7-2|TRBJ1-1
CASSSSGSTEAFF
>TRBV10-3|TRBJ1-5
CAISEEGQGGPRGPQHF
>TRBV7-2|TRBJ1-1
CASSVTGALNTEAFF
>TRBV3-1|TRBJ1-1
CASSESDLGLNTEAFF